One sample yielded the 30 T cell receptor beta chains listed below, sequenced in a study of T-cell reconstitution after alpha-beta-depleted transplantation in children. Researchers prepared the TCRbeta library using unique molecular identifiers, the study reports. TCRdb re-called the PCR reads with MiXCR, one entry per CDR3 protein. Of around 400,000 distinct CDR3 sequences listed, roughly a tenth were seen once; the top ten hold 5% to 6.5%. The sample here was PBMCs from the stem cell graft donor, taken from the stem cell graft. These receptors were obtained from a human donor who donated a stem cell graft to a child with acute myeloid leukemia.

The chain recombines TRBV27 with TRBJ2-7; D not resolved. V dropped 2 bases and J dropped 7 bases, with 12 bases sitting between them. This CDR3 comprises 13 residues. Looked up from germline, CDR1 is MNHEY and CDR2 is SMNVEV (reference sequence). CDR3 in amino acids: CASSLNTPREQYF. Here the CDR3 DNA reads TGTGCCAGCAGTTTAAACACCCCTCGGGAGCAGTACTTC.

The chain joins TRBV24-1 to TRBJ2-1, with 8 bases lining up with TRBD1. Germline CDR1 KGHDR, CDR2 SFDVKD. Trimming cost V 6 bases and J 1 base; bases outside gene matches: 4. The CDR3 spans 15 residues. The CDR3 DNA follows: TGTGCCACCAGTTCAGGGGACAGGTCCTACAATGAGCAGTTCTTC. This encodes CATSSGDRSYNEQFF.

In its sample, this clonotype was seen a few times. The chain's CDR3 is CASSSGATPETQYF. The CDR3 DNA is TGTGCCAGCAGCTCGGGGGCCACGCCTGAGACCCAGTACTTC. The rearrangement links TRBV7-2 to TRBJ2-5; D could derive from TRBD1 or TRBD2 (6 bases each). Trimming took off 4 bases at V and 5 bases at J, with 14 bases between the two ends. Germline V lookup: CDR1 SGHTA, CDR2 FQGNSA. This CDR3 region has 14 residues. The full variable domain, rest sourced from reference TRBV7-2 and TRBJ2-5, is GAGVSQSPSNKVTEKGKDVELRCDPISGHTALYWYRQSLGQGLEFLIYFQGNSAPDKSGLPSDRFSAERTGGSVSTLTIQRTQQEDSAVYLCASSSGATPETQYFGPGTRLLVL.

J is TRBJ1-5 and V is TRBV29-1; 8 nucleotides line up with TRBD1. The ends lost 7 bases at V and 2 bases at J; junction bases unmatched: 7. The CDR3 loop spans 14 amino acids. The germline V gene encodes CDR1 SQVTM and CDR2 ANQGSEA. This CDR3 is CSAVTGAGNQPQHF. Here the CDR3 DNA reads TGCAGCGCCGTGACAGGGGCCGGCAATCAGCCCCAGCATTTT.

This clonotype was seen only a few times. V usage is TRBV29-1 and J usage is TRBJ1-1; no definite D call. The CDR3 is 14 amino acids. CDR1 SQVTM and CDR2 ANQGSEA come from the germline V gene. The V gene lost 1 base and the J gene lost 6 bases, with 15 bases spanning the gap. The CDR3 DNA is TGCAGCGTTGAAGGCGGGGATCGGAGTGCTGAAGCTTTCTTT. This sequence encodes CSVEGGDRSAEAFF.

This clonotype was seen many times. The chain couples TRBV5-6 to TRBJ2-7, with D unresolved. Trimming removed 0 bases at V and 1 base at J, with 8 bases between. Germline loops: CDR1 SGHDT, CDR2 YYEEEE. This CDR3 has 14 residues. The CDR3 loop reads CASSLGPGSYEQYV. Here the CDR3 DNA reads TGTGCCAGCAGCTTGGGTCCTGGGTCCTACGAGCAGTACGTC.

The table lists this clonotype with many counts. This chain links TRBV9 with TRBJ2-5; D is ambiguous. Trimming cost V 4 bases and J 4 bases, with 14 bases left between them. The CDR3 is 14 residues long. CDR1 is SGDLS and CDR2 is YYNGEE in the germline V gene. Written as DNA, the CDR3 is TGTGCCAGCAGCCCACAAGGCGTTTTAGAGACCCAGTACTTC. Encoded protein: CASSPQGVLETQYF.

This clonotype was counted only a few times. This rearrangement joins TRBV6-6 to TRBJ2-7, with D unresolved. Germline lookup yields CDR1 MNHNY and CDR2 SVGAGI (reference sequence). CDR3 length: 12 residues. V dropped 4 bases and J dropped 3 bases, with 7 bases sitting between them. The CDR3 here is CASSSGFYEQYV. As DNA, the CDR3 is TGTGCCAGCAGTTCTGGATTCTACGAGCAGTACGTC.

Ten or more counts support this clonotype. The chain uses TRBV7-8 and TRBJ2-1, with D unclear. The CDR3 covers 12 residues. The V gene lost 5 bases and the J gene lost 7 bases, with 9 bases spanning the gap. CDR1 and CDR2 (germline): SGHVS, FQNEAQ. The CDR3 DNA reads TGTGCCAGCAGCCATCCACGGAATGAGCAGTTCTTC. The encoded protein is CASSHPRNEQFF.

This clonotype was seen a handful of times. The rearrangement joins TRBV14 to TRBJ1-5, with D perhaps matching TRBD1 (5 bases). The V end lost 6 bases, the J end lost 3 bases, and 9 bases lay between the germline ends. The CDR3 runs to 13 residues. Germline V lookup: CDR1 SGHDN, CDR2 FVKESK. CDR3 in amino acids: CASSRDHNQPQHF. CDR3 DNA sequence: TGTGCCAGCAGTCGGGACCACAATCAGCCCCAGCATTTT.

This clonotype was seen a handful of times. The chain uses TRBV28 and TRBJ1-5, with no clear D. The germline gives CDR1 MDHEN, CDR2 SYDVKM. Trimming pared 5 bases from V and 0 bases from J, leaving 17 bases between. This CDR3 has 17 amino acids. CDR3 protein: CASSPYRRIYSNQPQHF. CDR3 bases: TGTGCCAGCAGTCCCTACCGGCGGATTTATAGCAATCAGCCCCAGCATTTT.

The chain has TRBV12-3 or TRBV12-4 and TRBJ2-4, with 7 bases lining up with TRBD1. Trimming removed 4 bases from V and 13 bases from J; junction bases left unmatched: 10. The CDR3 is made up of 13 amino acids. For the CDR3, the DNA is TGTGCCAGCAGTTCAGGGGGACAAAACAGGCAGTACTTC. Translating gives CASSSGGQNRQYF.

This clonotype was recorded a few times. The chain recombines TRBV4-1 with TRBJ1-5, with unresolved D. V lost 5 bases, J lost 7 bases, and 12 bases lay in between. Germline CDR1 reads MGHRA; CDR2 reads YSYEKL. CDR3 size: 13 residues. CDR3 sequence: CASSSRLTQPQHF. The CDR3, as DNA: TGCGCCAGCAGCTCCCGCCTGACACAGCCCCAGCATTTT.

The V and J genes are TRBV6-1 and TRBJ2-1, with 13 nucleotides matching TRBD2. This CDR3 region has 16 residues. Unmatched junction bases numbered 3, after V lost 5 bases and J lost 2 bases. Germline V gene data show CDR1 as MNHNS and CDR2 as SASEGT. CDR3 amino acids: CASSRTSGGAYNEQFF. As DNA, the CDR3 is TGTGCCAGCAGTAGGACTAGCGGGGGAGCCTACAATGAGCAGTTCTTC.

This clonotype was counted a few times. The rearrangement uses TRBV12-3 or TRBV12-4 and TRBJ1-4; a possible D gene is TRBD1 (5 bases). The CDR3 covers 16 residues. V lost 1 base, J lost 0 bases, and 9 bases lay in between. CDR3 DNA sequence: TGTGCCAGCAGTTTAGAGATGACAGCAACTAATGAAAAACTGTTTTTT. Translated, it gives CASSLEMTATNEKLFF.

This clonotype has just a few counts. This sequence joins TRBV6-1 and TRBJ1-1; D uncertain. Trimming pared 6 bases from V and 0 bases from J, leaving 14 bases between. This CDR3 has 15 residues. Germline lookup yields CDR1 MNHNS and CDR2 SASEGT. CDR3 bases: TGTGCCAGCAGACTCCCACAAACCATGAACACTGAAGCTTTCTTT. This encodes CASRLPQTMNTEAFF.

There are many counts of this clonotype. CDR3 in DNA: TGCGCCAGCAGCTTTTTTGGACTAGCGGGGATCCAAGAGACCCAGTACTTC. Protein product: CASSFFGLAGIQETQYF. The chain links TRBV5-1 to TRBJ2-5, with 12 bases aligning to TRBD2. The CDR3 runs to 17 residues. Per germline, CDR1 SGHRS and CDR2 YFSETQ. V lost 2 bases, J lost 1 base, and 6 bases stayed unmatched.

The chain employs TRBV4-3 and TRBJ2-2; 8 bases align to TRBD1. Germline CDR1 and CDR2: LGHNA and YSLEER. This CDR3 spans 17 amino acids. Trimming at V came to 1 base and at J to 3 bases, leaving 7 bases not matched to a gene. The CDR3 DNA sequence: TGCGCCAGCAGCCAAGGAAGCCAGGGGGCTGACACCGGGGAGCTGTTTTTT. It specifies CASSQGSQGADTGELFF.

The chain has TRBV12-3 or TRBV12-4 and TRBJ2-2, with D possibly matching TRBD1 (6 bases). The germline V and J ends were trimmed by 7 bases and 0 bases, with 12 bases remaining between them. The CDR3 consists of 15 residues. The CDR3 DNA sequence: TGTGCCAGCACTCCCGACAGGACGAACACCGGGGAGCTGTTTTTT. It is translated as CASTPDRTNTGELFF.

This clonotype was seen a few times. The V gene is TRBV29-1, the J gene TRBJ2-5, with D unresolved. Germline assignment: CDR1 SQVTM and CDR2 ANQGSEA. Trimming removed 4 bases at V and 5 bases at J, with 20 bases between. The CDR3 has 15 residues. The CDR3 protein is CSVGVLSAGMETQYF. The CDR3 DNA sequence: TGCAGCGTTGGGGTTTTGTCAGCTGGGATGGAGACCCAGTACTTC.

This clonotype has ten or more counts. This sequence joins TRBV4-3 and TRBJ2-7; 12 bases map to TRBD2. Losses at the gene ends were 3 bases for V and 0 bases for J; bases not matched to a gene: 3. CDR1 is LGHNA and CDR2 is YSLEER in the germline V gene. The CDR3 covers 16 residues. CDR3 region: CASSQTSGSFSYEQYF. The CDR3 DNA reads TGCGCCAGCAGCCAGACTAGCGGGAGTTTCTCCTACGAGCAGTACTTC.

This clonotype was observed a few times. The chain joins TRBV4-3 to TRBJ2-2; D perhaps matches TRBD1 (5 bases). The V end was cut by 0 bases, the J end by 4 bases, with 18 bases between. The germline CDR1 and CDR2 sequences are LGHNA and YSLEER. CDR3 length: 18 amino acids. Written as DNA, the CDR3 is TGCGCCAGCAGCCAAGATATCGAGGCAGGGCTGGGCACCGGGGAGCTGTTTTTT. Residues: CASSQDIEAGLGTGELFF.

CDR3 sequence: CSAAREPSNQPQHF. As DNA, the CDR3 is TGCAGTGCCGCCAGGGAACCTAGCAATCAGCCCCAGCATTTT. The rearrangement links TRBV20-1 to TRBJ1-5, with D perhaps TRBD1 (5 bases). The CDR3 totals 14 residues. Germline loops: CDR1 DFQATT, CDR2 SNEGSKA (reference sequence). V shed 6 bases and J shed 0 bases, with 12 bases lying between them.

This clonotype has only a few counts. The genes are TRBV29-1 and TRBJ1-1; D perhaps matches TRBD1 (6 bases). CDR3 length: 16 amino acids. Looked up from germline, CDR1 is SQVTM and CDR2 is ANQGSEA. The germline V and J ends were trimmed by 0 bases and 2 bases, with 16 bases remaining between them. CDR3 DNA sequence: TGCAGCGTTGAAGATCAGGTATCGGGACACAACACTGAAGCTTTCTTT. Translation gives CSVEDQVSGHNTEAFF.

V is TRBV10-2 and J is TRBJ2-5, with 9 positions matching TRBD1. Germline CDR1 is WSHSY and CDR2 is SAAADI. V shed 8 bases, J shed 4 bases, and the junction held 11 bases outside the gene matches. The CDR3 totals 15 residues. DNA of the CDR3: TGCGCCAGCGCCGGACAGGGGACCTATGGAGAGACCCAGTACTTC. Amino acid sequence: CASAGQGTYGETQYF.

This clonotype was seen at least ten times. The chain uses TRBV6-5 and TRBJ2-3; TRBD2 matches 8 bases. Trimming took 5 bases from V and 4 from J; bases not matched to a gene: 11. This CDR3 is 16 amino acids long. Germline V gives CDR1 MNHEY, CDR2 SVGAGI. CDR3 sequence: CASSNGHSGGPDTQYF. The CDR3 region has the DNA TGTGCCAGCAGTAACGGGCACAGCGGGGGCCCAGATACGCAGTATTTT.

The chain joins TRBV12-3 or TRBV12-4 to TRBJ2-5; 7 positions match TRBD2. V shed 5 bases and J 3 bases; nucleotides not matched to a gene: 9. The CDR3 is made up of 15 amino acids. The CDR3 region has the DNA TGTGCCAGCAGTCCAGGAGGGGCGGGGGAAGAGACCCAGTACTTC. It codes for CASSPGGAGEETQYF.

This clonotype showed up just a few times. The chain has TRBV18 and TRBJ2-2; no clear D gene. This CDR3 is built from 16 residues. Germline V lookup: CDR1 KGHSH, CDR2 LQKENI. V was clipped by 5 bases and J by 1 base, with 14 bases between them. This CDR3 reads CASSFQNTENTGELFF. CDR3 sequence (DNA): TGTGCCAGCTCATTTCAGAATACCGAGAACACCGGGGAGCTGTTTTTT.

This clonotype was seen many times. The V call is TRBV20-1, the J call TRBJ2-1, with 9 nucleotides matching TRBD1. Per the germline V gene, CDR1 is DFQATT and CDR2 is SNEGSKA (reference sequence). With 2 bases clipped from V and 6 bases from J, the junction kept 8 bases outside the gene matches. The CDR3 runs to 15 residues. CDR3 nucleotide sequence: TGCAGTGCTAGAACACAGGGGGCGGGTGGCAATGAGCAGTTCTTC. As protein: CSARTQGAGGNEQFF.

In its sample, this clonotype was seen a few times. This rearrangement joins TRBV3-1 to TRBJ1-1, with D possibly TRBD1 on 6 matching bases. Germline V CDR1 and CDR2: LGHDT, YNNKEL (reference sequence). V was trimmed by 10 bases and J by 6 bases, leaving 18 bases between them. The CDR3 is 13 amino acids. The CDR3 loop reads CATHSGGAAEAFF. In DNA form, the CDR3 reads TGTGCCACCCATTCCGGGGGGGCGGCTGAAGCTTTCTTT.